This passage covers 20 T cell receptor beta chains from one sample sequenced in a study of preoperative IRX-2 immunotherapy in early breast cancer. The assay was immunoSEQ multiplex PCR, and TCRdb's table has in-frame clones only and misses some. The sample includes more than 3,000 clones, approximately 71% of them seen just once. Treatment here: preoperative locoregional IRX-2 cytokine immunotherapy. The sample consisted of tumor tissue, taken after IRX-2 immunotherapy. All receptors derive from a human donor with breast cancer.

CDR3 loop: CATSTGGAGNIQYF. The CDR3 DNA follows: TGTGCCACCAGCACCGGGGGGGCCGGAAACATTCAGTACTTC. The J gene is TRBJ2-4, the V gene TRBV15; 8 bases match TRBD2. Unmatched junction bases numbered 5, after V lost 4 bases and J lost 6 bases. The CDR3 is 14 amino acids. Germline loops: CDR1 LNHNV, CDR2 YYDKDF (reference sequence). The variable domain in full, with the rest retrieved from reference TRBV15 and TRBJ2-4, is DAMVIQNPRYQVTQFGKPVTLSCSQTLNHNVMYWYQQKSSQAPKLLFHYYDKDFNNEADTPDNFQSRRPNTSFCFLDIRSPGLGDTAMYLCATSTGGAGNIQYFGAGTRLSVL.

J is TRBJ2-7 and V is TRBV6-8; the match to TRBD2 covers 9 bases. The CDR3 loop spans 15 amino acids. After removal of 5 bases from V and 0 bases from J, the junction contained 5 bases not matched to a gene. Germline values: CDR1 MNHGY, CDR2 SAAAGT. The CDR3 region has the DNA TGTGCCAGCAGTGCCGGCGGGGGGGCCTCCTACGAGCAGTACTTC. It translates to CASSAGGGASYEQYF.

The gene calls are TRBV11-3 and TRBJ1-6; 7 nucleotides agree with TRBD1. V lost 6 bases and J lost 0; bases outside the gene matches: 5. There are 16 residues in the CDR3. Germline CDR1 is SGHNT and CDR2 is YENEEA. The CDR3 coding sequence is TGTGCCAGCAGTCACGGGGACAGCTCCTATAATTCACCCCTCCACTTT. Its translation is CASSHGDSSYNSPLHF.

The chain joins TRBV11-3 to TRBJ1-1; the D is unclear. Germline CDR1 is SGHNT and CDR2 is YENEEA. Trimming pared 2 bases from V and 0 bases from J, leaving 16 bases between. There are 17 residues in the CDR3. The CDR3, as DNA: TGTGCCAGCAGCTTAATCATAGGGAGAGGTCTGAACACTGAAGCTTTCTTT. This encodes CASSLIIGRGLNTEAFF.

This chain uses TRBV28 with TRBJ2-2; 9 bases fit TRBD1. Germline loops: CDR1 MDHEN, CDR2 SYDVKM. The CDR3 spans 17 residues. Losses at the gene ends were 4 bases for V and 3 bases for J; bases not matched to a gene: 9. CDR3 nucleotide sequence: TGTGCCAGCAGTTCACTATCCACAGGGGGCTACACCGGGGAGCTGTTTTTT. It translates to CASSSLSTGGYTGELFF.

This clone came up a few times. V gene TRBV11-3 combines with J gene TRBJ2-2; maybe TRBD2 (6 bases). The CDR3 extends over 15 amino acids. The germline V and J ends were trimmed by 7 bases and 4 bases, with 16 bases remaining between them. Germline CDR1 is SGHNT and CDR2 is YENEEA. The CDR3 loop is CASTRWGVGTGELFF. CDR3 coding DNA: TGTGCCAGCACCCGATGGGGGGTGGGCACCGGGGAGCTGTTTTTT.

The chain uses TRBV18 and TRBJ1-4, with 7 bases that match TRBD1. Trimming took 1 base from V and 8 from J; bases not matched to a gene: 4. This CDR3 comprises 14 residues. Germline CDR1 and CDR2: KGHSH and LQKENI. CDR3 region: CASSPQGAGEKLFF. DNA for the CDR3: TGTGCCAGCTCACCACAGGGGGCAGGGGAAAAACTGTTTTTT.

J is TRBJ1-6 and V is TRBV11-3; possible D gene TRBD1, 5 bases. Between the trimmed V and J ends, which lost 0 bases and 9 bases, there was a span of 15 bases. Germline assignment: CDR1 SGHNT and CDR2 YENEEA. The CDR3 runs to 16 residues. CDR3 coding DNA: TGTGCCAGCAGCTTAGAGTTCAAGGGGTTGGGTTCACCCCTCCACTTT. Protein: CASSLEFKGLGSPLHF.

The genes are TRBV19 and TRBJ2-1, with TRBD2 matching over 7 bases. CDR3 size: 14 residues. V was pared by 3 bases and J by 6 bases, with 5 bases of the junction left unmatched. The germline gives CDR1 LNHDA, CDR2 SQIVND (reference sequence). Written as DNA, the CDR3 is TGTGCCAGTAGTATGATTGGACTAGGCAATGAGCAGTTCTTC. Its protein is CASSMIGLGNEQFF.

The V call is TRBV19, the J call TRBJ1-4; D is ambiguous. This CDR3 is 15 amino acids long. V lost 4 bases, J lost 7 bases, and 16 bases lay in between. Per the germline V gene, CDR1 is LNHDA and CDR2 is SQIVND (reference sequence). Here the CDR3 reads CASSTGSRRGEKLFF. The CDR3, as DNA: TGTGCCAGTAGTACCGGGTCCCGCCGGGGTGAAAAACTGTTTTTT. The full variable domain, its missing parts supplied by reference TRBV19 and TRBJ1-4, is DGGITQSPKYLFRKEGQNVTLSCEQNLNHDAMYWYRQDPGQGLRLIYYSQIVNDFQKGDIAEGYSVSREKKESFPLTVTSAQKNPTAFYLCASSTGSRRGEKLFFGSGTQLSVL.

The chain has TRBV19 and TRBJ2-3, with D tentatively TRBD2 (7 bases). Germline CDR1 is LNHDA and CDR2 is SQIVND (reference sequence). This CDR3 comprises 14 residues. V lost 5 bases, J lost 8 bases, and 17 bases lay in between. This CDR3 is CASSAGAGSGTQYF. CDR3 in DNA: TGTGCCAGTAGTGCGGGGGCAGGTAGTGGTACGCAGTATTTT.

V usage is TRBV5-1 and J usage is TRBJ1-3, with D perhaps TRBD1 (6 bases). This CDR3 is 14 amino acids long. Germline CDR1 reads SGHRS; CDR2 reads YFSETQ. V was trimmed by 4 bases and J by 8 bases, leaving 16 bases between them. This CDR3 reads CASSTGTRGDTIYF. Here the CDR3 DNA reads TGCGCCAGCAGCACCGGGACAAGGGGAGACACCATATATTTT.

V gene TRBV6-8 combines with J gene TRBJ2-2; D gene ambiguous. Per the germline V gene, CDR1 is MNHGY and CDR2 is SAAAGT. The CDR3 is 16 residues long. V lost 5 bases, J lost 2 bases, and 15 bases lay in between. CDR3 DNA sequence: TGTGCCAGCAGTGCGATTTTTCACACTAACACCGGGGAGCTGTTTTTT. Protein: CASSAIFHTNTGELFF.

The chain links TRBV15 to TRBJ2-3; a weak D match, TRBD1 (5 bases). From germline, CDR1 is LNHNV and CDR2 YYDKDF (reference sequence). This CDR3 is built from 15 residues. Trimming removed 0 bases from V and 2 bases from J, with 9 bases in between. The CDR3 coding sequence is TGTGCCACCAGCAGAGAGAACAGGCTCACAGATACGCAGTATTTT. Protein product: CATSRENRLTDTQYF. Based on the CDR3 plus reference TRBV15 and TRBJ2-3, the full variable domain is DAMVIQNPRYQVTQFGKPVTLSCSQTLNHNVMYWYQQKSSQAPKLLFHYYDKDFNNEADTPDNFQSRRPNTSFCFLDIRSPGLGDTAMYLCATSRENRLTDTQYFGPGTRLTVL.

The chain uses TRBV10-2 and TRBJ2-7, with D maybe TRBD2 (5 bases). Between the trimmed V and J ends, which lost 0 bases and 2 bases, there was a span of 11 bases. Germline assignment: CDR1 WSHSY and CDR2 SAAADI. This CDR3 comprises 15 residues. The CDR3 region is CASSESVGAPYEQYF. DNA of the CDR3: TGCGCCAGCAGTGAGTCAGTGGGAGCCCCCTACGAGCAGTACTTC.

The chain employs TRBV12-5 and TRBJ1-1, with D hard to call. The CDR3 is made up of 14 amino acids. Per germline, CDR1 LGHNT and CDR2 FRNRAP. V lost 3 bases to trimming and J lost 4 bases, with 12 bases between them. The CDR3 loop is CASGLRVAGTEAFF. Written as DNA, the CDR3 is TGTGCTAGTGGTTTAAGGGTGGCGGGCACTGAAGCTTTCTTT.

The chain joins TRBV6-8 to TRBJ2-1; D gene unclear. Looked up from germline, CDR1 is MNHGY and CDR2 is SAAAGT. V lost 6 bases, J lost 9 bases, and 12 bases lay in between. CDR3 length: 12 residues. The CDR3 here is CASSTAGREQFF. The DNA for the CDR3 is TGTGCCAGCAGCACTGCAGGACGTGAGCAGTTCTTC.

V gene TRBV11-3 combines with J gene TRBJ2-2; no clear D gene. CDR3 size: 14 residues. V lost 5 bases and J lost 3, with 10 bases in between. Per the germline V gene, CDR1 is SGHNT and CDR2 is YENEEA. The CDR3 sequence: CASSRGSYTGELFF. The CDR3 coding sequence is TGTGCCAGCAGCCGCGGCAGCTACACCGGGGAGCTGTTTTTT.

This clone is classed as large. The chain joins TRBV11-3 to TRBJ1-4; TRBD1 aligns across 7 bases. The CDR3 is made up of 15 amino acids. Germline V lookup: CDR1 SGHNT, CDR2 YENEEA. Germline trimming cut 6 bases from V and 5 bases from J; bases unmatched to any gene: 9. CDR3 region: CASSSNRGLNEKLFF. The CDR3 nucleotides read TGTGCCAGCAGTTCCAACAGGGGACTCAATGAAAAACTGTTTTTT. Combining the CDR3 with reference TRBV11-3 and TRBJ1-4 gives the whole variable domain EAGVVQSPRYKIIEKKQPVAFWCNPISGHNTLYWYLQNLGQGPELLIRYENEEAVDDSQLPKDRFSAERLKGVDSTLKIQPAELGDSAVYLCASSSNRGLNEKLFFGSGTQLSVL.

The rearrangement joins TRBV12-5 to TRBJ2-3; D is unresolved. The CDR3 length is 14 residues. Germline values: CDR1 LGHNT, CDR2 FRNRAP. In DNA form, the CDR3 reads TGTGCCAGCGCCATTAAAGACAGCACAGATACGCAGTATTTT. Its protein is CASAIKDSTDTQYF.